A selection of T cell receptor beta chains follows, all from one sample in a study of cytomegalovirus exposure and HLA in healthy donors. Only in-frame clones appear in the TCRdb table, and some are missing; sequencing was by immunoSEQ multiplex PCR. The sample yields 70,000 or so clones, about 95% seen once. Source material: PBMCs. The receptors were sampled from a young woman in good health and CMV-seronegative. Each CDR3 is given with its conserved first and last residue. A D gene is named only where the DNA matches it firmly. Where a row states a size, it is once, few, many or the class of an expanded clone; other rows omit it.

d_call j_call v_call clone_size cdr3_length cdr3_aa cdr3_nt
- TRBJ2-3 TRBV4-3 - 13 CASSQVYRDTQYF TGCGCCAGCAGCCAAGTATATCGTGATACGCAGTATTTT
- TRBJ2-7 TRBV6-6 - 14 CASSYRESSYEQYF TGTGCCAGCAGTTACCGGGAGAGCTCCTACGAGCAGTACTTC
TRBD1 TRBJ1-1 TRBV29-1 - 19 CSVVRWNLRTGLMNTEAFF TGCAGCGTTGTGCGATGGAACTTGCGGACAGGGCTAATGAACACTGAAGCTTTCTTT
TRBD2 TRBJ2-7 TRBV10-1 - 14 CASSDSGSSYEQYF TGCGCCAGCAGTGATAGCGGGAGCTCCTACGAGCAGTACTTC
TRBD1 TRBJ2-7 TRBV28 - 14 CASSLGQGGDEQYF TGTGCCAGCAGCCTGGGACAGGGGGGGGACGAGCAGTACTTC
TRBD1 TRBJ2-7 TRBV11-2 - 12 CASSLRDRGLHF TGTGCCAGCAGCCTACGGGACAGGGGGCTACACTTC
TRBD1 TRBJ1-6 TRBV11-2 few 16 CASSRFPGTESGPLHF TGTGCCAGCAGCAGATTCCCCGGGACAGAGAGTGGACCCCTCCACTTT
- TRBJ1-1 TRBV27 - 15 CASSVTSVGDTEAFF TGTGCCAGCAGTGTAACGAGTGTAGGGGACACTGAAGCTTTCTTT
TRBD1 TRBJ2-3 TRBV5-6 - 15 CASSLSQGAGDTQYF TGTGCCAGCAGCTTGAGCCAGGGGGCCGGAGATACGCAGTATTTT
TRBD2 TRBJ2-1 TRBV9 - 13 CASGGVGANEQFF TGTGCCAGCGGGGGGGTAGGGGCGAATGAGCAGTTCTTC
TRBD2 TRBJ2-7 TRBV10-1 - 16 CASSENSIGTSLEQYF TGCGCCAGCAGTGAGAATAGTATTGGGACTAGCCTCGAGCAGTACTTC
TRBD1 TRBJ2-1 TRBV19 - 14 CASRSAAGGGEQFF TGTGCCAGTAGATCAGCGGCAGGGGGTGGTGAGCAGTTCTTC
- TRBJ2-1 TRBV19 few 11 CASIGGNEQFF TGTGCCAGTATAGGGGGAAATGAGCAGTTCTTC
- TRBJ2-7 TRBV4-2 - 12 CASSQDEGEQYF TGTGCCAGCAGCCAAGATGAGGGCGAGCAGTACTTC
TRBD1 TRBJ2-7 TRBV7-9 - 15 CASSSEGQGLYEQYF TGTGCCAGCAGCTCAGAGGGACAGGGTCTCTACGAGCAGTACTTC
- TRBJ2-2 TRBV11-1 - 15 CASSSRGANTGELFF TGTGCCAGCAGCTCCAGGGGCGCGAACACCGGGGAGCTGTTTTTT
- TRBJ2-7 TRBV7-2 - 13 CASSFSSGEEQYF TGTGCCAGCAGCTTTTCGTCCGGAGAGGAGCAGTACTTC
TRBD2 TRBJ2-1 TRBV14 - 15 CASSQTSGINNEQFF TGTGCCAGCAGCCAGACTAGCGGGATAAACAATGAGCAGTTCTTC
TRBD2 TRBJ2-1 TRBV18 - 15 CASSHGGNSYNEQFF TGTGCCAGCTCACACGGGGGGAACTCCTACAATGAGCAGTTCTTC
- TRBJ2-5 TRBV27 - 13 CASSLARGLGQYF TGTGCCAGCAGTTTGGCACGGGGATTGGGCCAGTACTTC
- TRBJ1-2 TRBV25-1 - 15 CASPSRQVANYGYTF TGTGCCAGCCCCTCCAGACAGGTAGCTAACTATGGCTACACCTTC
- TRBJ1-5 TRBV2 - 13 CASSYNSNQPQHF TGTGCCAGCAGTTATAATAGCAATCAGCCCCAGCATTTT
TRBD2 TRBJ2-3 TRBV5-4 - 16 CASSLEAGVGIDTQYF TGTGCCAGCAGCTTGGAGGCGGGGGTGGGCATCGATACGCAGTATTTT
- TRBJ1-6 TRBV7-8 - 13 CASSLGSNSPLHF TGTGCCAGCAGCTTAGGGAGTAATTCACCCCTCCACTTT
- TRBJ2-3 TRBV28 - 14 CASSLERLTDTQYF TGTGCCAGCAGTTTAGAGCGGCTCACAGATACGCAGTATTTT
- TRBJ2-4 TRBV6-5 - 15 CASSVDSAAKNIQYF TGTGCCAGCTCTGTAGACTCGGCGGCCAAAAACATTCAGTACTTC
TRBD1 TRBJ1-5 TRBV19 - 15 CASSLTGGPNQPQHF TGTGCCAGTAGTCTGACAGGGGGCCCAAATCAGCCCCAGCATTTT
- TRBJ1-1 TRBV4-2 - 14 CASSQDAYNTEAFF TGTGCCAGCAGCCAAGATGCGTATAACACTGAAGCTTTCTTT
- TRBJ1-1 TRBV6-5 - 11 CASSRAGEAFF TGTGCCAGCAGTCGCGCGGGGGAGGCTTTCTTT
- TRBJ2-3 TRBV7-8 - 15 CASSLGVRVADTQYF TGTGCCAGCAGCTTAGGTGTCAGGGTGGCCGATACGCAGTATTTT
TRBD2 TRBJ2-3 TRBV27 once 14 CASTGGAGGDTQYF TGTGCCAGCACGGGGGGGGCCGGTGGAGATACGCAGTATTTT
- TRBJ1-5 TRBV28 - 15 CASREGIVSNQPQHF TGTGCCAGCAGGGAGGGTATAGTTAGCAATCAGCCCCAGCATTTT
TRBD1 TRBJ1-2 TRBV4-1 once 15 CASSQVTGGSYGYTF TGCGCCAGCAGCCAAGTTACAGGGGGGAGCTATGGCTACACCTTC
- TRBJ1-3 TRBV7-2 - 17 CASSREIQGRAGNTIYF TGTGCCAGCAGCCGAGAAATTCAGGGTAGAGCTGGAAACACCATATATTTT
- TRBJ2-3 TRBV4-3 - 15 CASSPQGDKADTQYF TGCGCCAGCAGCCCCCAGGGCGATAAGGCAGATACGCAGTATTTT
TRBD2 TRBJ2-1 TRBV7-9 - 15 CASSPTSGRTNEQFF TGTGCCAGCAGTCCGACTAGCGGGAGGACTAATGAGCAGTTCTTC
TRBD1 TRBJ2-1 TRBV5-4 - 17 CASSGWTGIFSYNEQFF TGTGCCAGCAGCGGATGGACAGGGATCTTCTCCTACAATGAGCAGTTCTTC
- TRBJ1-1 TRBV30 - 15 CAWSVTGLMNTEAFF TGTGCCTGGAGTGTAACAGGGCTTATGAACACTGAAGCTTTCTTT
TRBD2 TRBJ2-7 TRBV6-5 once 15 CASMITGGGSYEQYF TGTGCCAGCATGATTACGGGGGGTGGCTCTTACGAGCAGTACTTC
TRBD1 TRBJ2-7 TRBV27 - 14 CASRPRDRSYEQYF TGTGCCAGCAGACCCCGGGACAGATCCTACGAGCAGTACTTC
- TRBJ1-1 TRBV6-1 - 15 CASSEGRTLNGEAFF TGTGCCAGCAGTGAAGGGAGGACTCTCAATGGGGAAGCTTTCTTT
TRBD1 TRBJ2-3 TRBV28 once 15 CASSLGDSLTDTQYF TGTGCCAGCAGTTTGGGGGACAGTCTCACAGATACGCAGTATTTT
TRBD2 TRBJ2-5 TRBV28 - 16 CASSSPISGSGETQYF TGTGCCAGCAGTTCTCCAATTAGCGGGAGCGGTGAGACCCAGTACTTC
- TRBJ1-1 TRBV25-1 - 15 CASSPAGTMNTEAFF TGTGCCAGCAGTCCCGCGGGGACGATGAACACTGAAGCTTTCTTT
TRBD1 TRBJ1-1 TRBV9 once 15 CASSGMGTGAPEAFF TGTGCCAGCAGCGGTATGGGGACAGGGGCTCCTGAAGCTTTCTTT
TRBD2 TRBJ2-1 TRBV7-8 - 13 CASRSFTSGGQFF TGTGCCAGCAGGTCGTTCACTAGCGGGGGACAGTTCTTC
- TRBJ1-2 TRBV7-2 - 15 CASSRPTPTNYGYTF TGTGCCAGCAGCCGCCCGACACCTACTAACTATGGCTACACCTTC
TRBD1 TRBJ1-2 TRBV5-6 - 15 CASSLAGQKNYGYTF TGTGCCAGCAGCTTGGCGGGACAGAAGAACTATGGCTACACCTTC
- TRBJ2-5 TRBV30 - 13 CAWSGGSQETQYF TGTGCCTGGAGTGGGGGCAGCCAAGAGACCCAGTACTTC
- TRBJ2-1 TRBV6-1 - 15 CASSEDTSPYNEQFF TGTGCCAGCAGTGAAGACACGTCGCCCTACAATGAGCAGTTCTTC
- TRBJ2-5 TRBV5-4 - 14 CASSLGGVEETQYF TGTGCCAGCAGCTTGGGGGGGGTTGAGGAGACCCAGTACTTC
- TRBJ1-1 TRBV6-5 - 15 CASSYTHGTPTEAFF TGTGCCAGCAGTTACACACACGGGACACCCACTGAAGCTTTCTTT
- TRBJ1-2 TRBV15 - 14 CATSSPGSNYGYTF TGTGCCACCAGCAGCCCTGGCAGTAACTATGGCTACACCTTC
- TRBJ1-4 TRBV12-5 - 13 CATATSNNEKLFF TGTGCTACGGCGACAAGTAATAATGAAAAACTGTTTTTT
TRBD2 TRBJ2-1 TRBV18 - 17 CASSPPLGEAGFDEQFF TGTGCCAGCTCACCCCCGCTCGGGGAAGCGGGGTTCGATGAGCAGTTCTTC